These 13 T cell receptor beta chains share one sample of origin, sequenced in a study of shared clonotypes between healthy human individuals. Sequencing was performed with immunoSEQ multiplex PCR; in TCRdb, only in-frame clones are kept and a portion is missing. The sample shows around 480,000 clones, about three quarters of them seen only once. Sample: PBMCs. These receptor sequences come from a woman in her thirties or forties in good health. Some clones in this sample may be carry-over from other donors' samples.

The rearrangement joins TRBV7-2 to TRBJ2-3; 8 bases map to TRBD2. This CDR3 comprises 16 residues. CDR1 SGHTA and CDR2 FQGNSA come from the germline V gene. V shed 2 bases and J 4 bases; nucleotides not matched to a gene: 8. Here the CDR3 reads CASSLRVGRVADTQYF. The CDR3 DNA reads TGTGCCAGCAGCTTAAGAGTCGGGAGGGTAGCAGATACGCAGTATTTT.

This chain links TRBV28 with TRBJ2-7; D is perhaps TRBD1 (5 bases). Trimming removed 6 bases from V and 5 bases from J, with 14 bases in between. This CDR3 has 13 amino acids. Germline CDR1 reads MDHEN; CDR2 reads SYDVKM. The CDR3 sequence is CASRTQGFNEQYF. The DNA for the CDR3 is TGTGCCAGCAGGACTCAGGGTTTCAACGAGCAGTACTTC.

The chain couples TRBV28 to TRBJ1-2; a weak D match, TRBD1 (6 bases). Looked up from germline, CDR1 is MDHEN and CDR2 is SYDVKM. The V end was cut by 3 bases, the J end by 8 bases, with 13 bases between. CDR3 size: 13 residues. The CDR3 DNA reads TGTGCCAGCAGTTTTTCGGACAGTGGAGGCTACACCTTC. The encoded protein is CASSFSDSGGYTF.

The chain couples TRBV6-6 to TRBJ1-1, with 8 nucleotides matching TRBD1. V dropped 6 bases and J dropped 0; count of bases not matched to a gene: 3. Looked up from germline, CDR1 is MNHNY and CDR2 is SVGAGI (reference sequence). The length of the CDR3 is 14 residues. CDR3 loop: CASRRTGLNTEAFF. In DNA, the CDR3 is TGTGCCAGCAGACGGACAGGGTTGAACACTGAAGCTTTCTTT.

This clone was seen a handful of times. The rearrangement links TRBV5-1 to TRBJ1-2; D not certain. This CDR3 is 15 amino acids long. V shed 2 bases and J shed 0 bases, with 11 bases lying between them. CDR1 is SGHRS, CDR2 YFSETQ, per germline. The DNA for the CDR3 is TGCGCCAGCAGCTTAATGAGTCAGGCTAACTATGGCTACACCTTC. Amino acids: CASSLMSQANYGYTF. The full variable domain, in which reference TRBV5-1 and TRBJ1-2 provide the parts outside the CDR3, is KAGVTQTPRYLIKTRGQQVTLSCSPISGHRSVSWYQQTPGQGLQFLFEYFSETQRNKGNFPGRFSGRQFSNSRSEMNVSTLELGDSALYLCASSLMSQANYGYTFGSGTRLTVV.

Concerning this clone itself: With a much larger clone just one base away, this may be a read error. This sample also contains other DNA sequences that code for the same CDR3. The chain recombines TRBV18 with TRBJ1-2; 8 bases map to TRBD1. Trimming cost V 3 bases and J 4 bases; bases outside gene matches: 1. Germline loops: CDR1 KGHSH, CDR2 LQKENI. The CDR3 loop spans 13 amino acids. The CDR3 DNA follows: TGTGCCAGCTCACCGGACAGGGCCTATGGCTACACCTTC. It codes for CASSPDRAYGYTF.

In the case of this clone: The CDR3 does not end in the conserved phenylalanine or tryptophan, so this is likely a read error. V usage is TRBV14 and J usage is TRBJ1-6; D is perhaps TRBD1 (5 bases). CDR1 is SGHDN, CDR2 FVKESK, per germline. CDR3 length equals 14 residues. Trimming removed 4 bases from V and 10 bases from J, with 14 bases in between. CDR3 DNA: TGTGCCAGCAGCCCCTACCAGGGAGGCTCACCCCTCCACCTT. Amino acid sequence: CASSPYQGGSPLHL.

The chain carries TRBV28 and TRBJ1-2, with D unclear. Germline CDR1 reads MDHEN; CDR2 reads SYDVKM. The V end lost 7 bases, the J end lost 6 bases, and 9 bases lay between the germline ends. This CDR3 contains 11 residues. CDR3 nucleotides: TGTGCCAGCAATGCATGGGATGGCTACACCTTC. Translation gives CASNAWDGYTF.

Points on this clone: A far more abundant clone sits one base away, making this likely a read error. The sample holds other DNA sequences that translate to the same CDR3. The V call is TRBV9, the J call TRBJ2-3, with D unresolved. V was pared by 0 bases and J by 0 bases, with 5 bases between. Germline V gives CDR1 SGDLS, CDR2 YYNGEE. The CDR3 consists of 14 residues. The CDR3 region is CASSVETSTDTQYF. Written as DNA, the CDR3 is TGTGCCAGCAGCGTAGAGACTAGCACAGATACGCAGTATTTT.

This clone was observed a few times. The gene calls are TRBV19 and TRBJ2-1; D is possibly TRBD1 (6 bases). Per the germline V gene, CDR1 is LNHDA and CDR2 is SQIVND (reference sequence). The CDR3 runs to 13 residues. V lost 8 bases to trimming and J lost 7 bases, with 15 bases between them. The CDR3 sequence: CASAKFQGNEQFF. The CDR3 region has the DNA TGTGCCAGTGCGAAGTTCCAGGGGAATGAGCAGTTCTTC.

The chain is built from TRBV4-3 and TRBJ2-3, with TRBD2 matching over 9 bases. J lost 3 bases, V lost 4 bases, and 5 bases had no gene match. Germline assignment: CDR1 LGHNA and CDR2 YSLEER. This CDR3 spans 15 amino acids. The CDR3 protein is CASSPWTSETDTQYF. In DNA form, the CDR3 reads TGCGCCAGCAGCCCCTGGACTAGCGAGACAGATACGCAGTATTTT.

The table lists this clone with many counts. Additional DNA sequences in this sample encode the identical CDR3. The rearrangement links TRBV18 to TRBJ2-2; D possibly corresponds to TRBD1 (6 bases). V was cut by 1 base and J by 5 bases, with 11 bases left in between. In germline, CDR1 is KGHSH, CDR2 LQKENI. This CDR3 region has 15 residues. The CDR3 region is CASSPRPGETGELFF. CDR3 DNA: TGTGCCAGCTCACCACGGCCAGGGGAAACCGGGGAGCTGTTTTTT.

The chain has TRBV2 and TRBJ1-1; 8 positions agree with TRBD1. This CDR3 has 14 residues. Germline loops: CDR1 SNHLY, CDR2 FYNNEI. V was clipped by 6 bases and J by 4 bases; unmatched bases: 7. The CDR3 coding sequence is TGTGCCAGCAGCCCCCAGGGGGCAGGCACTGAAGCTTTCTTT. It translates to CASSPQGAGTEAFF.